The 9 T cell receptor beta chains listed next were all sequenced from one sample in a study of blood T cell repertoires in COVID-19. Produced via immunoSEQ multiplex PCR; TCRdb's table is partial and in-frame only. The sample lists 130,000 to 150,000 clones; around 80% were seen once. The sample comprised peripheral blood. These receptors were obtained from a man aged 55-75 years with active or convalescent COVID-19.

This clone appeared a few times. This rearrangement joins TRBV2 to TRBJ2-3, with TRBD2 identical over 9 bases. Germline assignment: CDR1 SNHLY and CDR2 FYNNEI. J lost 1 base, V lost 6 bases, and 5 bases had no gene match. The CDR3 has 15 residues. The CDR3 spells CASRPKREGTDTQYF. The CDR3 DNA is TGTGCCAGCAGGCCCAAGCGGGAGGGCACAGATACGCAGTATTTT.

This chain links TRBV5-4 with TRBJ2-5, with TRBD2 identical over 7 bases. Per germline, CDR1 SGHNT and CDR2 YYREEE (reference sequence). V shed 0 bases and J 5 bases; nucleotides not matched to a gene: 4. The CDR3 runs to 14 residues. CDR3 loop: CASSLAGRKETQYF. In DNA, the CDR3 is TGTGCCAGCAGCTTGGCCGGGAGGAAGGAGACCCAGTACTTC.

J is TRBJ2-3 and V is TRBV7-2; a possible D gene is TRBD2 (6 bases). The CDR3 contains 14 residues. CDR1 and CDR2 (germline): SGHTA, FQGNSA. The V and J ends lost 1 base and 5 bases respectively, with 10 bases between them. The CDR3 DNA follows: TGTGCCAGCAGCTTAGTGAGTAGCGGAGATACGCAGTATTTT. Protein: CASSLVSSGDTQYF.

The chain has TRBV28 and TRBJ1-2; TRBD1 might be the D (5 bases). Deletions cut 8 bases from V and 4 bases from J, with 20 bases between. Looked up from germline, CDR1 is MDHEN and CDR2 is SYDVKM. The CDR3 totals 15 residues. CDR3 bases: TGTGCCAGCCGTACCGGGGGAATGGGGTCCTATGGCTACACCTTC. Translation: CASRTGGMGSYGYTF.

The V and J genes are TRBV11-3 and TRBJ2-7; the D is unclear. The CDR3 sequence is 13 residues long. Germline V gives CDR1 SGHNT, CDR2 YENEEA. The V end was cut by 0 bases, the J end by 3 bases, with 6 bases between. The DNA of the CDR3 is TGTGCCAGCAGCTTAGATCTGAGCTACGAGCAGTACTTC. Translating gives CASSLDLSYEQYF.

This clone was detected ten times or more. The chain links TRBV28 to TRBJ2-6; possibly TRBD1 for D (5 bases). Germline values: CDR1 MDHEN, CDR2 SYDVKM. This CDR3 is built from 15 residues. Deletions cut 2 bases from V and 5 bases from J, with 10 bases between. The CDR3 bases are TGTGCCAGCAGTTTAAATGCAGGGAGGGCCAACGTCCTGACTTTC. It specifies CASSLNAGRANVLTF.

V usage is TRBV7-9 and J usage is TRBJ2-1; 10 bases match TRBD2. The germline CDR1 and CDR2 sequences are SEHNR and FQNEAQ (reference sequence). The CDR3 is 14 residues long. Trimming cost V 5 bases and J 3 bases; bases outside gene matches: 1. DNA for the CDR3: TGTGCCAGCAGCCGGACTAGCGGCTACAATGAGCAGTTCTTC. Translating gives CASSRTSGYNEQFF. Looking up the rest from reference TRBV7-9 and TRBJ2-1 gives the full variable domain: DTGVSQNPRHKITKRGQNVTFRCDPISEHNRLYWYRQTLGQGPEFLTYFQNEAQLEKSRLLSDRFSAERPKGSFSTLEIQRTEQGDSAMYLCASSRTSGYNEQFFGPGTRLTVL.

The chain has TRBV9 and TRBJ2-3, with D maybe TRBD2 (6 bases). Trimming stripped 4 bases from V and 3 bases from J, with 15 bases between. This CDR3 region has 15 residues. CDR1 is SGDLS, CDR2 YYNGEE, per germline. CDR3 sequence reads: CASSSTRETTDTQYF. As DNA, the CDR3 is TGTGCCAGCAGCTCGACACGGGAGACGACAGATACGCAGTATTTT. Based on the CDR3 plus reference TRBV9 and TRBJ2-3, the full variable domain is DSGVTQTPKHLITATGQRVTLRCSPRSGDLSVYWYQQSLDQGLQFLIQYYNGEERAKGNILERFSAQQFPDLHSELNLSSLELGDSALYFCASSSTRETTDTQYFGPGTRLTVL.

The chain recombines TRBV30 with TRBJ1-2; maybe TRBD1 (6 bases). This CDR3 contains 13 residues. Germline V CDR1 and CDR2: GTSNPN, SVGIG (reference sequence). V was cut by 1 base and J by 0 bases, with 6 bases left in between. The CDR3 protein is CAWSDRANYGYTF. CDR3 DNA: TGTGCCTGGAGTGACAGGGCTAACTATGGCTACACCTTC.